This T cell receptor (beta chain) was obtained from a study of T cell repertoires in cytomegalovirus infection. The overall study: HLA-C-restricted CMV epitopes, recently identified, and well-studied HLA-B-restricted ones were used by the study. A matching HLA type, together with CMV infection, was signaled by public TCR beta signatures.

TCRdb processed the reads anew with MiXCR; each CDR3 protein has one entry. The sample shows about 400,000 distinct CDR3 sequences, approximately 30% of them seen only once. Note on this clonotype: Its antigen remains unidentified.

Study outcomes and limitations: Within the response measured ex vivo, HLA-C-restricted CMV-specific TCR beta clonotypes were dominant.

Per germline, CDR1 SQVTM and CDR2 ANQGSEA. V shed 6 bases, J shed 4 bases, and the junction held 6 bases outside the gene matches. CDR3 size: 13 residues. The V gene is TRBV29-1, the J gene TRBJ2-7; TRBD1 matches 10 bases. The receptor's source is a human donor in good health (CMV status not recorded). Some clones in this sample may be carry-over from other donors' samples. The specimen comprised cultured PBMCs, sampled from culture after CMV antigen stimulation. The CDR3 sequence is CSVRQGAGYEQYF. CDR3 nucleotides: TGCAGCGTAAGACAGGGGGCAGGTTACGAGCAGTACTTC.